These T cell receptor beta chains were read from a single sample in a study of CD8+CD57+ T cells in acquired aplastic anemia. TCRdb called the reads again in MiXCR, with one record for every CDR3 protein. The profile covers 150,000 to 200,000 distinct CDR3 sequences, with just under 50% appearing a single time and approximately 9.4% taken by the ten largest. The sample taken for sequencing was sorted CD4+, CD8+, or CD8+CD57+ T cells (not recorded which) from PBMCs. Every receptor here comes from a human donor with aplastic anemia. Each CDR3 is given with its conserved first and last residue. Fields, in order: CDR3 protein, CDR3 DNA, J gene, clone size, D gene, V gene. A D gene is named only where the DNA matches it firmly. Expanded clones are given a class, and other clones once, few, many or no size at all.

cdr3_aa: CASSRGVEQYF
cdr3_nt: TGTGCCAGTAGTAGGGGGGTCGAGCAGTACTTC
j_call: TRBJ2-7
clone_size: -
d_call: -
v_call: TRBV19

cdr3_aa: CATSRAWGVEETQYF
cdr3_nt: TGTGCCACCAGCAGAGCCTGGGGGGTAGAGGAGACCCAGTACTTC
j_call: TRBJ2-5
clone_size: -
d_call: -
v_call: TRBV15

cdr3_aa: CASSPRRTVNYGYTF
cdr3_nt: TGTGCCAGCAGCCCCAGACGGACAGTTAACTATGGCTACACCTTC
j_call: TRBJ1-2
clone_size: -
d_call: -
v_call: TRBV6-1

cdr3_aa: CASSTSGHNEQFF
cdr3_nt: TGTGCCAGCAGCACTAGCGGACACAATGAGCAGTTCTTC
j_call: TRBJ2-1
clone_size: -
d_call: TRBD2
v_call: TRBV7-2

cdr3_aa: CASSPLDTQYF
cdr3_nt: TGTGCCAGCAGCCCGCTCGATACGCAGTATTTT
j_call: TRBJ2-3
clone_size: -
d_call: -
v_call: TRBV7-3

cdr3_aa: CSARWGWDQPQHF
cdr3_nt: TGCAGTGCTAGGTGGGGGTGGGATCAGCCCCAGCATTTT
j_call: TRBJ1-5
clone_size: few
d_call: -
v_call: TRBV20-1

cdr3_aa: CSARQHTGVTGTEAFF
cdr3_nt: TGCAGTGCTAGGCAGCACACGGGGGTGACGGGGACTGAAGCTTTCTTT
j_call: TRBJ1-1
clone_size: many
d_call: -
v_call: TRBV20-1

cdr3_aa: CASSQEVDYNSPLHF
cdr3_nt: TGTGCCAGCAGCCAAGAGGTAGATTATAATTCACCCCTCCACTTT
j_call: TRBJ1-6
clone_size: -
d_call: -
v_call: TRBV4-2

cdr3_aa: CASSPSTGVTGTQYF
cdr3_nt: TGTGCCAGCAGTCCATCAACAGGGGTAACAGGTACGCAGTATTTT
j_call: TRBJ2-3
clone_size: few
d_call: TRBD1
v_call: TRBV28

cdr3_aa: CASSDRGESYTF
cdr3_nt: TGTGCCAGCAGTGACAGGGGTGAGAGCTACACCTTC
j_call: TRBJ1-2
clone_size: many
d_call: -
v_call: TRBV2

cdr3_aa: CASSQNTYEQYF
cdr3_nt: TGTGCCAGCAGCCAAAACACCTACGAGCAGTACTTC
j_call: TRBJ2-7
clone_size: -
d_call: -
v_call: TRBV5-6

cdr3_aa: CASSLTPAGYTGELFF
cdr3_nt: TGTGCCAGCAGCTTAACCCCCGCAGGTTACACCGGGGAGCTGTTTTTT
j_call: TRBJ2-2
clone_size: many
d_call: -
v_call: TRBV7-9

cdr3_aa: CASSLLAPTGELFF
cdr3_nt: TGTGCCAGCAGCCTGCTCGCACCCACCGGGGAGCTGTTTTTT
j_call: TRBJ2-2
clone_size: many
d_call: -
v_call: TRBV5-8

cdr3_aa: CSAREGHRLGPQHF
cdr3_nt: TGCAGTGCTAGAGAGGGACATCGGTTGGGACCCCAGCATTTT
j_call: TRBJ1-5
clone_size: -
d_call: -
v_call: TRBV20-1

cdr3_aa: CAISGKGGIQETQYF
cdr3_nt: TGTGCCATCAGTGGCAAAGGCGGGATACAAGAGACCCAGTACTTC
j_call: TRBJ2-5
clone_size: few
d_call: -
v_call: TRBV10-3

cdr3_aa: CASSFSGTGTRNEQFF
cdr3_nt: TGTGCCAGCAGTTTTTCCGGGACAGGGACGCGAAATGAGCAGTTCTTC
j_call: TRBJ2-1
clone_size: -
d_call: TRBD1
v_call: TRBV11-2

cdr3_aa: CASSPDSWNEQFF
cdr3_nt: TGTGCCAGTAGCCCGGACTCTTGGAATGAGCAGTTCTTC
j_call: TRBJ2-1
clone_size: -
d_call: -
v_call: TRBV19

cdr3_aa: CASREQNTGELFF
cdr3_nt: TGTGCCAGCAGAGAGCAGAACACCGGGGAGCTGTTTTTT
j_call: TRBJ2-2
clone_size: -
d_call: -
v_call: TRBV6-4

cdr3_aa: CASSPDRRNEKLFF
cdr3_nt: TGTGCCAGCAGTCCGGACAGGCGGAATGAAAAACTGTTTTTT
j_call: TRBJ1-4
clone_size: many
d_call: TRBD1
v_call: TRBV6-1

cdr3_aa: CASSQDRREQYF
cdr3_nt: TGCGCCAGCAGCCAAGACAGGAGGGAGCAGTACTTC
j_call: TRBJ2-7
clone_size: many
d_call: -
v_call: TRBV4-3

cdr3_aa: CSARDWTSGRPETQYF
cdr3_nt: TGCAGTGCTAGAGACTGGACTAGCGGGAGACCAGAGACCCAGTACTTC
j_call: TRBJ2-5
clone_size: -
d_call: TRBD2
v_call: TRBV20-1

cdr3_aa: CASSISWQGARNEQFF
cdr3_nt: TGTGCCAGTAGTATTTCGTGGCAGGGGGCGCGAAATGAGCAGTTCTTC
j_call: TRBJ2-1
clone_size: -
d_call: TRBD1
v_call: TRBV19

cdr3_aa: CASSLGSGVGYGYTF
cdr3_nt: TGTGCCAGCAGCTTGGGTTCAGGGGTAGGCTATGGCTACACCTTC
j_call: TRBJ1-2
clone_size: -
d_call: -
v_call: TRBV24-1

cdr3_aa: CSALSGEDNTEQFF
cdr3_nt: TGCAGTGCGTTGAGCGGGGAAGACAATACTGAGCAGTTCTTC
j_call: TRBJ2-1
clone_size: -
d_call: TRBD2
v_call: TRBV20-1

cdr3_aa: CASSPGTGGFMDF
cdr3_nt: TGTGCCAGCTCACCCGGGACAGGGGGCTTCATGGATTTT
j_call: TRBJ2-3
clone_size: few
d_call: TRBD1
v_call: TRBV18

cdr3_aa: CASSGGTGGRGEQFF
cdr3_nt: TGTGCCAGCAGTGGGGGGACAGGGGGCCGAGGAGAGCAGTTCTTC
j_call: TRBJ2-1
clone_size: few
d_call: TRBD1
v_call: TRBV6-1

cdr3_aa: CASSEQGSSNQPQHF
cdr3_nt: TGTGCCAGCAGTGAACAAGGCAGTAGCAATCAGCCCCAGCATTTT
j_call: TRBJ1-5
clone_size: many
d_call: -
v_call: TRBV25-1

cdr3_aa: CASSQVPGQGSTEAFF
cdr3_nt: TGTGCCAGCAGCCAAGTCCCGGGACAGGGGAGCACTGAAGCTTTCTTT
j_call: TRBJ1-1
clone_size: many
d_call: TRBD1
v_call: TRBV14

cdr3_aa: CASSSSRGRGGTEAFF
cdr3_nt: TGTGCCAGCAGTTCTAGCCGCGGCCGGGGAGGCACTGAAGCTTTCTTT
j_call: TRBJ1-1
clone_size: -
d_call: -
v_call: TRBV6-5

cdr3_aa: CASSTGTVNTGELFF
cdr3_nt: TGCGCCAGCAGCACCGGGACGGTTAACACCGGGGAGCTGTTTTTT
j_call: TRBJ2-2
clone_size: -
d_call: -
v_call: TRBV5-1

cdr3_aa: CASSLGWKDRDNQPQHF
cdr3_nt: TGTGCCAGCAGTTTAGGGTGGAAGGACAGGGACAATCAGCCCCAGCATTTT
j_call: TRBJ1-5
clone_size: once
d_call: TRBD1
v_call: TRBV12-3/TRBV12-4

cdr3_aa: CSAKRAGLAGESDEQYF
cdr3_nt: TGCAGTGCTAAGCGGGCGGGACTAGCGGGAGAATCGGACGAGCAGTACTTC
j_call: TRBJ2-7
clone_size: many
d_call: TRBD2
v_call: TRBV20-1

cdr3_aa: CASSDGLTPHEQYF
cdr3_nt: TGTGCCAGCAGTGATGGCCTGACCCCCCACGAGCAGTACTTC
j_call: TRBJ2-7
clone_size: -
d_call: -
v_call: TRBV2

cdr3_aa: CASSSTGGTGELFF
cdr3_nt: TGTGCCAGCTCTTCGACAGGGGGTACCGGGGAGCTGTTTTTT
j_call: TRBJ2-2
clone_size: many
d_call: TRBD1
v_call: TRBV9

cdr3_aa: CAISPGQGNYGYTF
cdr3_nt: TGTGCCATCAGTCCTGGACAGGGTAACTATGGCTACACCTTC
j_call: TRBJ1-2
clone_size: few
d_call: TRBD1
v_call: TRBV10-3

cdr3_aa: CASTENGGASYEQYF
cdr3_nt: TGTGCCAGCACCGAGAACGGGGGGGCTTCCTACGAGCAGTACTTC
j_call: TRBJ2-7
clone_size: -
d_call: TRBD2
v_call: TRBV2

cdr3_aa: CASSEPTQGAGGYTF
cdr3_nt: TGTGCCAGCAGTGAGCCCACACAGGGGGCGGGGGGCTACACCTTC
j_call: TRBJ1-2
clone_size: many
d_call: TRBD1
v_call: TRBV25-1

cdr3_aa: CASSRTGFYSPLHF
cdr3_nt: TGTGCCAGCAGCAGGACAGGGTTTTATTCACCCCTCCACTTT
j_call: TRBJ1-6
clone_size: -
d_call: TRBD1
v_call: TRBV12-3/TRBV12-4

cdr3_aa: CASSTQGLQYEQYF
cdr3_nt: TGTGCCAGCAGTACACAGGGGCTACAATACGAGCAGTACTTC
j_call: TRBJ2-7
clone_size: once
d_call: TRBD1
v_call: TRBV12-3/TRBV12-4

cdr3_aa: CASSLSSVYEQYF
cdr3_nt: TGTGCCAGCAGCTTGTCCTCGGTCTACGAGCAGTACTTC
j_call: TRBJ2-7
clone_size: -
d_call: -
v_call: TRBV5-6

cdr3_aa: CSASGQVWVHQETQYF
cdr3_nt: TGCAGTGCTAGCGGGCAGGTATGGGTGCACCAAGAGACCCAGTACTTC
j_call: TRBJ2-5
clone_size: many
d_call: -
v_call: TRBV20-1

cdr3_aa: CASSNRDSIESPLHF
cdr3_nt: TGTGCCAGCAGCAACCGGGACAGTATAGAGTCACCCCTCCACTTT
j_call: TRBJ1-6
clone_size: few
d_call: TRBD1
v_call: TRBV7-8

cdr3_aa: CASSLQGTSGSGEQFF
cdr3_nt: TGTGCCAGCAGCTTACAGGGAACTAGCGGGAGCGGTGAGCAGTTCTTC
j_call: TRBJ2-1
clone_size: many
d_call: TRBD2
v_call: TRBV11-1

cdr3_aa: CASSPRDDEQYF
cdr3_nt: TGTGCCAGTAGTCCTAGGGACGACGAGCAGTACTTC
j_call: TRBJ2-7
clone_size: -
d_call: -
v_call: TRBV7-2

cdr3_aa: CASSLAPPQPDSSYEQYF
cdr3_nt: TGTGCCAGCAGCTTAGCGCCGCCCCAACCGGACAGCTCCTACGAGCAGTACTTC
j_call: TRBJ2-7
clone_size: once
d_call: -
v_call: TRBV7-6

cdr3_aa: CASSLTAAPSYEQYF
cdr3_nt: TGCGCCAGCAGCTTGACAGCGGCCCCCTCCTACGAGCAGTACTTC
j_call: TRBJ2-7
clone_size: many
d_call: -
v_call: TRBV5-1

cdr3_aa: CASSVRAATGDTGELFF
cdr3_nt: TGTGCCAGCAGTGTACGAGCAGCGACAGGGGACACCGGGGAGCTGTTTTTT
j_call: TRBJ2-2
clone_size: -
d_call: TRBD1
v_call: TRBV6-1

cdr3_aa: CASSPNLGGYTF
cdr3_nt: TGTGCCAGCAGTCCTAACCTGGGGGGCTACACCTTC
j_call: TRBJ1-2
clone_size: few
d_call: -
v_call: TRBV6-1

cdr3_aa: CASSYFSLASTDTQYF
cdr3_nt: TGTGCCAGCAGTTACTTTTCACTAGCGAGCACAGATACGCAGTATTTT
j_call: TRBJ2-3
clone_size: few
d_call: TRBD2
v_call: TRBV6-5

cdr3_aa: CASSLVLGLGGSYNSPLHF
cdr3_nt: TGTGCCAGCAGTTTAGTGTTGGGTTTAGGGGGCTCCTATAATTCACCCCTCCACTTT
j_call: TRBJ1-6
clone_size: few
d_call: -
v_call: TRBV12-3/TRBV12-4

cdr3_aa: CASSVLAGNTDTQYF
cdr3_nt: TGTGCCAGCAGCGTACTGGCGGGAAACACAGATACGCAGTATTTT
j_call: TRBJ2-3
clone_size: many
d_call: -
v_call: TRBV9

cdr3_aa: CASSEGLGQNEKLFF
cdr3_nt: TGTGCCAGCAGTGAGGGATTAGGACAGAATGAAAAACTGTTTTTT
j_call: TRBJ1-4
clone_size: -
d_call: -
v_call: TRBV2

cdr3_aa: CASSLALGIGNTIYF
cdr3_nt: TGTGCCAGCAGCTTAGCATTGGGGATCGGAAACACCATATATTTT
j_call: TRBJ1-3
clone_size: many
d_call: -
v_call: TRBV7-9

cdr3_aa: CAISERVSSYEQYF
cdr3_nt: TGTGCCATCAGTGAACGGGTTAGCTCCTACGAGCAGTACTTC
j_call: TRBJ2-7
clone_size: once
d_call: -
v_call: TRBV10-3

cdr3_aa: CASSWTVGYTF
cdr3_nt: TGTGCCAGCAGCTGGACAGTAGGCTACACCTTC
j_call: TRBJ1-2
clone_size: -
d_call: -
v_call: TRBV2

cdr3_aa: CASLSDPGAYEQYF
cdr3_nt: TGTGCCAGCTTGTCGGACCCAGGGGCCTACGAGCAGTACTTC
j_call: TRBJ2-7
clone_size: -
d_call: -
v_call: TRBV2

cdr3_aa: CASSLGGDSAFF
cdr3_nt: TGCGCCAGCAGCTTGGGGGGGGACTCAGCTTTCTTT
j_call: TRBJ1-1
clone_size: -
d_call: -
v_call: TRBV5-1